The 20 T cell receptor beta chains presented below share a single source sample, sequenced in a study of CXCR3-negative and CXCR3-positive naive CD8 T cells. Each TRB cDNA library was prepared by 5' RACE (with UMI labels). TCRdb reprocessed the 5' RACE reads; each CDR3 protein has one entry and no DNA is given. The table counts 100,000 or so distinct CDR3 sequences; around 1.7% lies in the top ten. Material: naive CXCR3- CD8+ T cells from blood. Regarding subset: CD45RO-CCR7+CD27+CD95- naive CD8+ T cells lacking CXCR3 (TNR3-). The source is a human donor in good health. Some clones in this sample may be carry-over from other donors' samples.

The chain joins TRBV7-9 to TRBJ2-1; lacking DNA, the TRBD1 call made by TCRdb goes unchecked. This CDR3 comprises 14 residues. The germline CDR1 and CDR2 sequences are SEHNR and FQNEAQ (reference sequence). The CDR3 sequence is CATPPGPAGGEQFF.

The gene calls are TRBV9 and TRBJ2-1; absent DNA, TCRdb's TRBD2 call cannot be checked. Germline V gene sequence: CDR1 SGDLS, CDR2 YYNGEE. CDR3 length equals 15 residues. CDR3 residues: CASSVVGSSGNEQFF. The full variable domain, with the rest looked up from reference TRBV9 and TRBJ2-1, is DSGVTQTPKHLITATGQRVTLRCSPRSGDLSVYWYQQSLDQGLQFLIQYYNGEERAKGNILERFSAQQFPDLHSELNLSSLELGDSALYFCASSVVGSSGNEQFFGPGTRLTVL.

The chain has TRBV6-7 and TRBJ2-1; as DNA is missing, the TRBD1 call by TCRdb cannot be tested. TRBV6-7 is reported as an ORF; its role is uncertain. This CDR3 region has 16 residues. CDR3 in amino acids: CASSYYEDRVIDEQFF.

The chain uses TRBV7-9 and TRBJ2-5. Germline V gives CDR1 SEHNR, CDR2 FQNEAQ (reference sequence). This CDR3 has 15 amino acids. This CDR3 is CASSLGAGLQETQYF. Drawing the rest from reference TRBV7-9 and TRBJ2-5, the complete variable domain is DTGVSQNPRHKITKRGQNVTFRCDPISEHNRLYWYRQTLGQGPEFLTYFQNEAQLEKSRLLSDRFSAERPKGSFSTLEIQRTEQGDSAMYLCASSLGAGLQETQYFGPGTRLLVL.

The chain combines TRBV9 with TRBJ2-7; TCRdb's D gene call, TRBD2, goes unchecked for lack of DNA. Germline CDR1 reads SGDLS; CDR2 reads YYNGEE. CDR3 length: 15 amino acids. The CDR3 region is CASSVLGTEGHEQYF.

CDR3 sequence reads: CSALRDRLTGELFF. The chain employs TRBV29-1 and TRBJ2-2; TCRdb's assignment of TRBD1 cannot be checked, as there is no DNA. CDR1 SQVTM and CDR2 ANQGSEA come from the germline V gene. The CDR3 has 14 amino acids.

This chain links TRBV7-6 with TRBJ2-7; TCRdb gives TRBD1 as the D gene, but with no DNA this cannot be confirmed. CDR3 length: 15 residues. Germline V lookup: CDR1 SGHVS, CDR2 FNYEAQ. The CDR3 sequence: CASSGGQTPSYEQYF.

J is TRBJ2-1 and V is TRBV29-1; TCRdb proposes TRBD2, but this gene call is untestable without DNA. This CDR3 has 17 amino acids. The germline CDR1 and CDR2 sequences are SQVTM and ANQGSEA. The CDR3: CSVTGTSGRIPYNEQFF.

The chain is built from TRBV29-1 and TRBJ2-2. The CDR3 has 12 residues. CDR1 is SQVTM, CDR2 ANQGSEA, per germline. The CDR3 is CSVVKNTGELFF.

The V and J genes are TRBV10-3 and TRBJ1-2; as DNA is missing, the TRBD1 call by TCRdb cannot be tested. Per the germline V gene, CDR1 is ENHRY and CDR2 is SYGVKD. The CDR3 contains 14 residues. CDR3 residues: CAISEPTGSFGYTF.

J is TRBJ1-5 and V is TRBV28; TCRdb designates TRBD1, a call that cannot be tested without DNA. Germline V gene data show CDR1 as MDHEN and CDR2 as SYDVKM. The CDR3 consists of 15 residues. CDR3 residues: CASSEDRLVNQPQHF.

The CDR3 spells CASPDGSYEQYF. The gene calls are TRBV5-1 and TRBJ2-7. The V gene's germline CDR1 is SGHRS and CDR2 YFSETQ. This CDR3 has 12 amino acids.

The chain has TRBV6-5 and TRBJ2-3; there is no DNA to check the TCRdb D call of TRBD1. The CDR3 extends over 15 amino acids. CDR1 MNHEY and CDR2 SVGAGI come from the germline V gene. Here the CDR3 reads CASSSGQGSTDTQYF.

This CDR3 is CARSDGESSDTQYF. The chain has TRBV7-9 and TRBJ2-3; the D gene TCRdb calls, TRBD2, cannot be checked with no DNA. CDR1 and CDR2 (germline): SEHNR, FQNEAQ (reference sequence). This CDR3 has 14 amino acids.

The V gene is TRBV29-1, the J gene TRBJ2-7; without DNA, the TCRdb call of TRBD1 cannot be checked. The CDR3 runs to 14 residues. CDR1 SQVTM and CDR2 ANQGSEA come from the germline V gene. Here the CDR3 reads CSVEGVGPRYEQYF.

This chain connects TRBV20-1 to TRBJ1-1; TCRdb lists TRBD1, though no DNA is available to test this call. Germline V gives CDR1 DFQATT, CDR2 SNEGSKA (reference sequence). This CDR3 comprises 13 residues. CDR3 protein: CSAMTALNTEAFF.

The V and J genes are TRBV29-1 and TRBJ2-1. Germline-derived CDR1 and CDR2 are SQVTM and ANQGSEA. The CDR3 is 14 amino acids. CDR3: CSVEGLGRYNEQFF.

The chain links TRBV18 to TRBJ2-4; TCRdb's D call of TRBD1 is untestable without DNA. This CDR3 is built from 20 residues. Germline values: CDR1 KGHSH, CDR2 LQKENI. CDR3 region: CASSPADRGPRGLTKNIQYF.

The chain couples TRBV20-1 to TRBJ2-7; TCRdb's D call of TRBD2 is untestable without DNA. The CDR3 consists of 13 residues. CDR1 and CDR2 (germline): DFQATT, SNEGSKA (reference sequence). CDR3 residues: CSARGGGAYEQYF.

The chain recombines TRBV12-2 with TRBJ2-1; the TCRdb call, TRBD1, lacks DNA for checking. TRBV12-2 is shown as a pseudogene. The CDR3 runs to 15 residues. CDR3 loop: CASRLGQADLNEQFF.